One sample yielded the 9 T cell receptor beta chains listed below, sequenced in a study of CD8+CD57+ T cells in acquired aplastic anemia. It was genomic DNA that served as the template for profiling TCR beta VDJ and CDR3. Each CDR3 protein gets one entry after TCRdb re-called the reads with MiXCR. The sample holds around 130,000 distinct CDR3 sequences, about half seen once. Material for sequencing was sorted CD4+, CD8+, or CD8+CD57+ T cells (not recorded which) from PBMCs. The receptors were gathered from a human donor in good health, serving as a control.

The chain joins TRBV20-1 to TRBJ1-6; the match to TRBD1 covers 7 bases. Germline V gene data show CDR1 as DFQATT and CDR2 as SNEGSKA (reference sequence). CDR3 length equals 15 residues. V shed 4 bases, J shed 12 bases, and the junction held 15 bases outside the gene matches. Written as DNA, the CDR3 is TGCAGTGCTACATACCGGGACAGAATCGATTTACCCCTCCACTTT. This sequence encodes CSATYRDRIDLPLHF.

This clonotype was seen only a few times. This sequence joins TRBV7-6 and TRBJ2-2; unclear D gene. The V end lost 2 bases, the J end lost 8 bases, and 3 bases lay between the germline ends. The length of the CDR3 is 11 residues. From germline, CDR1 is SGHVS and CDR2 FNYEAQ. The CDR3 coding sequence is TGTGCCAGCAGCTTATTAGGGGAGCTGTTTTTT. The encoded protein is CASSLLGELFF.

This clonotype was detected ten times or more. This chain joins TRBV7-9 and TRBJ2-1; D is tentatively TRBD1 or TRBD2 (5 bases each). The germline gives CDR1 SEHNR, CDR2 FQNEAQ (reference sequence). Trimming cost V 1 base and J 8 bases, with 12 bases left between them. The CDR3 consists of 14 residues. The CDR3 DNA sequence: TGTGCCAGCAGCTTAGGGGGGAGTCCCTATGAGCAGTTCTTC. This translates into CASSLGGSPYEQFF.

This clonotype has just one count. The chain uses TRBV29-1 and TRBJ1-1, with D possibly matching TRBD1 (6 bases). The germline CDR1 and CDR2 sequences are SQVTM and ANQGSEA. The length of the CDR3 is 13 residues. Trimming took off 4 bases at V and 1 base at J, with 10 bases between the two ends. The CDR3 region is CSVAGTQNTEAFF. For the CDR3, the DNA is TGCAGCGTTGCCGGGACACAGAACACTGAAGCTTTCTTT.

This rearrangement joins TRBV7-6 to TRBJ1-5; D is perhaps TRBD1 (6 bases). Trimming took off 3 bases at V and 6 bases at J, with 12 bases between the two ends. Germline V lookup: CDR1 SGHVS, CDR2 FNYEAQ. The CDR3 extends over 14 amino acids. CDR3 sequence (DNA): TGTGCCAGCAGCTTGAGCACAGGGACTCAGCCCCAGCATTTT. Protein sequence: CASSLSTGTQPQHF.

The chain is built from TRBV12-3 or TRBV12-4 and TRBJ1-2; tentative D call: TRBD1 (5 bases). Trimming removed 6 bases at V and 3 bases at J, with 17 bases between. This CDR3 contains 15 residues. This CDR3 reads CASSETTQEDYGYTF. Written as DNA, the CDR3 is TGTGCCAGCAGCGAAACGACACAGGAGGACTATGGCTACACCTTC.

This clonotype was seen repeatedly, ten times or more. The genes are TRBV2 and TRBJ2-4; a possible D gene is TRBD2 (6 bases). The V gene lost 7 bases and the J gene lost 0 bases, with 16 bases spanning the gap. Germline CDR1 reads SNHLY; CDR2 reads FYNNEI. This CDR3 is built from 16 residues. The DNA of the CDR3 is TGTGCCAGCACCGTTGGGGCGGGGTTAGCCAAAAACATTCAGTACTTC. Protein product: CASTVGAGLAKNIQYF.

This clonotype is judged medium-sized. The V gene is TRBV29-1, the J gene TRBJ1-1, with D possibly TRBD1 on 5 matching bases. Germline V CDR1 and CDR2: SQVTM, ANQGSEA. This CDR3 comprises 13 residues. V was trimmed by 2 bases and J by 2 bases, leaving 9 bases between them. The CDR3 spells CSVEPGLNTEAFF. The CDR3, as DNA: TGCAGCGTTGAACCGGGGCTCAACACTGAAGCTTTCTTT.

In its sample, this clonotype was seen many times. The chain links TRBV20-1 to TRBJ2-5; 11 bases are shared with TRBD2. CDR3 length: 12 residues. Germline CDR1 DFQATT, CDR2 SNEGSKA (reference sequence). The CDR3 region has the DNA TGCGGATCTAGCGGGGGGCAAGAGACCCAGTACTTC. It specifies CGSSGGQETQYF.